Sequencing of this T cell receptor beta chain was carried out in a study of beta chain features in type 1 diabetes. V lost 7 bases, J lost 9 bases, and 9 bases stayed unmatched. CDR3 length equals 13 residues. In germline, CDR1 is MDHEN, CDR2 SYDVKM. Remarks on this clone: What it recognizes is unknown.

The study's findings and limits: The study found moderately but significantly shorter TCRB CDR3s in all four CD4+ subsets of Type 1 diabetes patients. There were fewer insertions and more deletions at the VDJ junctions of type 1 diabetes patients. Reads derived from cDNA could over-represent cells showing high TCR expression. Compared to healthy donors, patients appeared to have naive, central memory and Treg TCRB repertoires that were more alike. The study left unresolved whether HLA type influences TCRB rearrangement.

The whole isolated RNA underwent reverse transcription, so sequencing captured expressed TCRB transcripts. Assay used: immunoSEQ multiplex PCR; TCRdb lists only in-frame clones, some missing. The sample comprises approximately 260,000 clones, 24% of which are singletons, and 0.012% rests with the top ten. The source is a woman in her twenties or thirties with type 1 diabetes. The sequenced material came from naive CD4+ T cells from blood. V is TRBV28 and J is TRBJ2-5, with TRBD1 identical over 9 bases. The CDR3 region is CASTRTGALPQYF. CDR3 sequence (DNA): TGTGCCAGCACAAGGACAGGGGCGCTACCCCAGTACTTC. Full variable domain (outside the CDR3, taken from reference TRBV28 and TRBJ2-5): DVKVTQSSRYLVKRTGEKVFLECVQDMDHENMFWYRQDPGLGLRLIYFSYDVKMKEKGDIPEGYSVSREKKERFSLILESASTNQTSMYLCASTRTGALPQYFGPGTRLLVL.